Given below is one T cell receptor beta chain in context. The sample belongs to a study of OX40 agonist ivuxolimab in advanced cancers. The germline gives CDR1 SEHNR, CDR2 FQNEAQ (reference sequence). The CDR3 loop spans 15 amino acids. Trimming stripped 6 bases from V and 4 bases from J, with 13 bases between. TCRdb's copy holds only in-frame clones and misses some; the assay was immunoSEQ multiplex PCR. The sample holds over 40,000 clones; around four fifths are singletons and the top ten take less than 3.5%. The rearrangement joins TRBV7-9 to TRBJ2-6; the D is unclear. Sequencing was performed on CD4+ or CD8+ T cells sorted from blood, taken in a trial of the OX40 agonist ivuxolimab. The TCR was taken from an adult with an advanced solid tumor such as melanoma, head and neck, liver or kidney cancer. The CDR3 loop is CASSHWGAGANVLTF. The CDR3 DNA follows: TGTGCCAGCAGTCACTGGGGTGCCGGGGCCAACGTCCTGACTTTC.